This record covers a single T cell receptor (beta chain). Its binding antigen is unknown. Base qualities are not recorded, but no much larger clone differs from it by a single base. The sample is drawn from a study of blood T cell repertoires in COVID-19 (dated by TCRdb to about 2020). With regard to the full study: The collaborator samples originated in the United States, Italy and Spain and spanned the acute and convalescent phases of COVID-19. The prospective study material was composed of cDNA or gDNA derived from T cells, B-cell-depleted T cells, or PBMCs. The dataset comprised deeply sampled blood TCRbeta repertoires from subjects exposed to, actively infected with, or recovered from COVID-19. The repertoires were released in a freely available public database intended as a resource for research on the immune response to SARS-CoV-2. Samples were obtained from the ongoing ImmuneRACE study (first 160 participants) and from 1,000 to 1,500 subjects provided by 6 global collaborators. Sample metadata almost always included a de-identified subject ID, COVID-19 status, age in years and sex. Where available, HLA class I and class II types were obtained from metadata supplied by the sample provider rather than from assay-based typing.

One collaborating source in Seattle enrolled patients while the patients were actively infected and followed the patients over time throughout the course of disease. Whole blood was collected in K2EDTA tubes by collaborating institutions according to the institutions' own protocols. For TCRbeta analysis, collaborators shipped samples as frozen whole blood, isolated PBMCs, or DNA extracted from either of those sample types. The immunoSEQ Assay, a bias-controlled multiplex PCR, was used to amplify TCRbeta CDR3 regions from genomic DNA. In the paper's pipeline: The number of nucleated cells in each sample was estimated by amplification of reference gene primers within the assay. To quantify the absolute abundance of each unique TCRbeta CDR3 rearrangement, sequence reads were collapsed and filtered. For each sample, productive Simpson clonality was calculated as the square root of Simpson's diversity index across productive rearrangements. In its TCRdb copy, this immuneACCESS table keeps in-frame sequences only and misses some clones. Where compared with another copy, unresolved V genes explain less than half of these, and the others have no known cause. The DNA was the basis for D and trimming; V, J and clone size are from that table. The sample contains 100,000 to 150,000 clones, approximately 85% of them found a single time. 3.2% of the sample is held by the ten biggest clonotypes.

The CDR3, from cysteine to phenylalanine, totals 15 residues. The kept DNA is CDR3 alone, 45 bases in frame from the first base. V ends up 4 bases short and J 2 bases short, with an unmatched junction base count of 4. CDR1 is given as LGHDT and CDR2 as YNNKEL, both from the germline V gene (reference sequence). Broader findings and caveats from the paper: How much clinical and demographic metadata was included differed by source and by participant, and the metadata was provided uncurated.

The receptor chain draws on TRBV3-1 (or the pseudogene TRBV3-2) and TRBJ2-1, with 8 bases in between that match TRBD2. Sequenced input: peripheral blood. The receptor was isolated from a woman of 80 years or more with COVID-19, enrolled during active disease. The DNA is TGTGCCAGCAGCCTTAGCGGGATGACCTACAATGAGCAGTTCTTC. Its product reads: CASSLSGMTYNEQFF.